Shown below are 31 T cell receptor beta chains from a single sample sequenced in a study of blood T cell repertoires in COVID-19. Only in-frame clones appear in the TCRdb table, and some are missing; sequencing was by immunoSEQ multiplex PCR. This sample has around 120,000 clones, with about nine tenths found just once. The specimen was peripheral blood. The receptors here all came from a woman in her 70s with acute or convalescent COVID-19.

The V and J genes are TRBV28 and TRBJ1-6, with 7 positions matching TRBD1. Germline V gene data show CDR1 as MDHEN and CDR2 as SYDVKM. The CDR3 is made up of 15 amino acids. Germline trimming cut 3 bases from V and 7 bases from J; bases unmatched to any gene: 6. The CDR3 protein is CASSLADRVNSPLHF. CDR3 sequence (DNA): TGTGCCAGCAGTTTGGCCGACAGGGTGAATTCACCCCTCCACTTT.

The rearrangement joins TRBV11-2 to TRBJ1-1; D might be TRBD1 (5 bases). With 4 bases removed from V and 7 bases from J, the gap between germline ends came to 13 bases. Looked up from germline, CDR1 is SGHAT and CDR2 is FQNNGV. This CDR3 is 13 amino acids long. In DNA, the CDR3 is TGTGCCAGCAGCTCATCCGGACATCTTGAAGCTTTCTTT. Its translation is CASSSSGHLEAFF.

The gene calls are TRBV29-1 and TRBJ1-4, with D unresolved. V lost 6 bases and J 6 bases, leaving 11 bases between the germline ends. This CDR3 has 12 amino acids. Germline-derived CDR1 and CDR2 are SQVTM and ANQGSEA. The CDR3 sequence is CSVRSGDEKLFF. In nucleotides, the CDR3 is TGCAGCGTCCGGTCCGGGGATGAAAAACTGTTTTTT.

The V and J genes are TRBV7-8 and TRBJ2-2; 7 nucleotides align to TRBD1. J lost 3 bases, V lost 5 bases, and 12 bases had no gene match. Germline-derived CDR1 and CDR2 are SGHVS and FQNEAQ. The CDR3 spans 17 residues. The CDR3 DNA sequence: TGTGCCAGCAGCCCGACGAGGGGGCGGCCAGACACCGGGGAGCTGTTTTTT. Its translation is CASSPTRGRPDTGELFF.

The CDR3 reads CASSQEGQQFF. CDR3 in DNA: TGTGCCAGCAGCCAGGAGGGACAGCAGTTCTTC. The rearrangement joins TRBV7-3 to TRBJ2-1, with D maybe TRBD2 (6 bases). The CDR3 spans 11 residues. Between the trimmed V and J ends, which lost 5 bases and 11 bases, there was a span of 10 bases. CDR1 is SGHTA, CDR2 FQGTGA, per germline.

The chain combines TRBV9 with TRBJ2-3; 10 bases line up with TRBD2. CDR1 SGDLS and CDR2 YYNGEE come from the germline V gene. The CDR3 consists of 18 residues. The ends lost 0 bases at V and 0 bases at J; junction bases unmatched: 7. CDR3 sequence (DNA): TGTGCCAGCAGCGTAGAGTCTAGCGGGGGCCCTAGCACAGATACGCAGTATTTT. It is translated as CASSVESSGGPSTDTQYF.

The chain uses TRBV28 and TRBJ2-7; D perhaps matches TRBD1 (6 bases). The CDR3 length is 14 residues. From germline, CDR1 is MDHEN and CDR2 SYDVKM. Trimming took off 5 bases at V and 1 base at J, with 12 bases between the two ends. The CDR3 protein is CASSKGTRSYEQYF. CDR3 bases: TGTGCCAGCAGTAAAGGGACACGTTCCTACGAGCAGTACTTC.

CDR3 nucleotides: TGTGCCACCAGCCCAGGGTTGACCTACGAGCAGTACTTC. Translated, it gives CATSPGLTYEQYF. The V and J genes are TRBV15 and TRBJ2-7; possible D gene TRBD1, 5 bases. The CDR3 loop spans 13 amino acids. V was clipped by 5 bases and J by 2 bases, with 10 bases between them. CDR1 LNHNV and CDR2 YYDKDF come from the germline V gene (reference sequence).

This sequence joins TRBV30 and TRBJ2-2, with D unclear. Germline V gene sequence: CDR1 GTSNPN, CDR2 SVGIG (reference sequence). The V end lost 5 bases, the J end lost 6 bases, and 16 bases lay between the germline ends. The CDR3 spans 14 residues. CDR3 bases: TGTGCCTGGCACAGCCATTTTGTGGCCGGGGAGCTGTTTTTT. Encoded protein: CAWHSHFVAGELFF.

CDR3 loop: CASSQYSEAFF. In DNA form, the CDR3 reads TGTGCCAGCAGCCAATATTCGGAAGCTTTCTTT. The V gene is TRBV3-1 (or the pseudogene TRBV3-2), the J gene TRBJ1-1, with D hard to call. CDR3 size: 11 residues. With 2 bases removed from V and 8 bases from J, the gap between germline ends came to 6 bases. Germline values: CDR1 LGHDT, CDR2 YNNKEL (reference sequence).

J is TRBJ1-1 and V is TRBV10-3, with 7 bases aligning to TRBD1. After removal of 6 bases from V and 7 bases from J, the junction contained 11 bases not matched to a gene. Germline CDR1 and CDR2: ENHRY and SYGVKD. The CDR3 length is 14 residues. The CDR3 nucleotides read TGTGCCATCAGGGACAGGACACCAGGGAGTGAAGCTTTCTTT. It encodes CAIRDRTPGSEAFF.

The chain joins TRBV11-3 to TRBJ2-3; 7 nucleotides match TRBD2. Unmatched junction bases numbered 9, after V lost 5 bases and J lost 4 bases. The CDR3 is 15 amino acids. Germline CDR1 is SGHNT and CDR2 is YENEEA. In nucleotides, the CDR3 is TGTGCCAGCAGCGCAAAGCGGGGACGGGCAGATACGCAGTATTTT. Amino acid sequence: CASSAKRGRADTQYF.

V is TRBV12-5 and J is TRBJ1-3; 8 bases agree with TRBD1. This CDR3 spans 16 amino acids. CDR1 is LGHNT, CDR2 FRNRAP, per germline. The trim removed 6 bases at V and 2 bases at J, leaving 9 bases unmatched. This chain's CDR3 is CASGTRTGSTGNTIYF. CDR3 sequence (DNA): TGTGCTAGTGGAACCAGGACAGGGAGTACTGGAAACACCATATATTTT.

The rearrangement uses TRBV6-1 and TRBJ2-1; D is possibly TRBD2 (5 bases). Germline CDR1 and CDR2: MNHNS and SASEGT. This CDR3 contains 15 residues. V gave up 1 base and J gave up 0 bases, with 7 bases separating them. CDR3 amino acids: CASSEVAGSYNEQFF. CDR3 nucleotide sequence: TGTGCCAGCAGTGAAGTGGCGGGCTCCTACAATGAGCAGTTCTTC.

With regard to this clone: A read error may produce the germline difference seen at one junction end. The chain recombines TRBV19 with TRBJ2-2, with 8 bases lining up with TRBD1. Germline values: CDR1 LNHDA, CDR2 SQIVND (reference sequence). CDR3 length: 17 residues. For the CDR3, the DNA is TGTGCCAGTAGCATAGACCGGACAGGGAGAGGGACCGGGGAGCTGTTTTTT. Protein product: CASSIDRTGRGTGELFF.

The J gene is TRBJ2-5, the V gene TRBV7-2; D may be TRBD2 (7 bases). Germline loops: CDR1 SGHTA, CDR2 FQGNSA. V was pared by 2 bases and J by 5 bases, with 12 bases between. This CDR3 contains 14 residues. CDR3 residues: CASSLLGGQETQYF. The CDR3 DNA reads TGTGCCAGCAGCTTATTGGGGGGGCAGGAGACCCAGTACTTC.

V and J are TRBV5-6 and TRBJ2-7, with TRBD1 matching 7 bases. After removal of 2 bases from V and 7 bases from J, the junction contained 9 bases not matched to a gene. CDR3 length: 14 amino acids. The V gene's germline CDR1 is SGHDT and CDR2 YYEEEE. The CDR3 DNA is TGTGCCAGCAGCTTTGAGGGGGCCCCGATAGAGCAGTACTTC. Residues: CASSFEGAPIEQYF. The variable domain in full, with the rest retrieved from reference TRBV5-6 and TRBJ2-7, is DAGVTQSPTHLIKTRGQQVTLRCSPKSGHDTVSWYQQALGQGPQFIFQYYEEEERQRGNFPDRFSGHQFPNYSSELNVNALLLGDSALYLCASSFEGAPIEQYFGPGTRLTVT.

Only one count was recorded for this clone. J is TRBJ2-7 and V is TRBV2; 12 bases match TRBD1. V dropped 5 bases and J dropped 4; count of bases not matched to a gene: 3. CDR1 SNHLY and CDR2 FYNNEI come from the germline V gene. The CDR3 sequence is 14 residues long. The CDR3 nucleotides are TGTGCCAGCAGTCCGGGACAGGGGGCGTACGAGCAGTACTTC. Its translation: CASSPGQGAYEQYF.

This chain links TRBV9 with TRBJ1-3, with unresolved D. The CDR3 runs 16 residues. The germline CDR1 and CDR2 sequences are SGDLS and YYNGEE. Trimming removed 0 bases at V and 0 bases at J, with 10 bases between. In DNA form, the CDR3 reads TGTGCCAGCAGCGTAGCTCCCCCAGACTCTGGAAACACCATATATTTT. Encoded protein: CASSVAPPDSGNTIYF.

V gene TRBV6-5 combines with J gene TRBJ2-7; D remains unclear. Germline V gives CDR1 MNHEY, CDR2 SVGAGI. CDR3 size: 13 residues. With 6 bases removed from V and 4 bases from J, the gap between germline ends came to 13 bases. This CDR3 reads CASSDGPQYEQYF. The CDR3, as DNA: TGTGCCAGCAGCGATGGGCCGCAATACGAGCAGTACTTC.

The chain has TRBV24-1 and TRBJ1-2; the match to TRBD1 covers 9 bases. Per germline, CDR1 KGHDR and CDR2 SFDVKD. This CDR3 comprises 16 residues. J gave up 1 base and V 5 bases, and 7 bases lay outside the gene matches. CDR3 sequence: CATSGAGTGLNYGYTF. As DNA, the CDR3 is TGTGCCACCAGTGGGGCCGGGACAGGGCTTAACTATGGCTACACCTTC.

The gene calls are TRBV25-1 and TRBJ2-7, with 8 bases lining up with TRBD1. Unmatched junction bases numbered 12, after V lost 7 bases and J lost 4 bases. This CDR3 contains 15 residues. The germline V gene has CDR1 MGHDK and CDR2 SYGVNS. The CDR3 loop is CASITEDRAPYEQYF. CDR3 bases: TGTGCCAGCATAACAGAGGACAGGGCACCATACGAGCAGTACTTC.

The rearrangement uses TRBV10-3 and TRBJ1-2; no clear D. CDR1 is ENHRY and CDR2 is SYGVKD in the germline V gene. CDR3 length: 11 amino acids. V was pared by 3 bases and J by 9 bases, with 8 bases between. CDR3: CAISDDKSYTF. DNA for the CDR3: TGTGCCATCAGTGATGACAAAAGCTACACCTTC.

V and J are TRBV6-5 and TRBJ1-4; D not certain. The germline V gene has CDR1 MNHEY and CDR2 SVGAGI. V lost 6 bases, J lost 8 bases, and 19 bases lay in between. CDR3 size: 15 residues. CDR3 amino acids: CASSPSGIQAEKLFF. CDR3 nucleotide sequence: TGTGCCAGCAGCCCCTCCGGGATCCAAGCAGAAAAACTGTTTTTT.

CDR3 amino acids: CASSRGGGNTEAFF. The CDR3, as DNA: TGTGCCAGCAGTAGGGGGGGAGGGAACACTGAAGCTTTCTTT. The genes are TRBV6-5 and TRBJ1-1; D is perhaps TRBD1 (6 bases). The CDR3 loop spans 14 amino acids. Germline-derived CDR1 and CDR2 are MNHEY and SVGAGI. Trimming took off 5 bases at V and 1 base at J, with 11 bases between the two ends.

The chain has TRBV5-4 and TRBJ1-4; no clear D. Germline assignment: CDR1 SGHNT and CDR2 YYREEE (reference sequence). Trimming left V 1 base short and J 5 bases short, with 6 bases between. The length of the CDR3 is 13 residues. Written as DNA, the CDR3 is TGTGCCAGCAGCTTGCTAGGAAATGAAAAACTGTTTTTT. It is translated as CASSLLGNEKLFF.

The rearrangement uses TRBV5-1 and TRBJ2-1; D possibly corresponds to TRBD2 (5 bases). V lost 2 bases and J 8 bases, leaving 8 bases between the germline ends. Germline V lookup: CDR1 SGHRS, CDR2 YFSETQ. This CDR3 region has 12 residues. CDR3 sequence: CASSLVAYEQFF. The CDR3 DNA follows: TGCGCCAGCAGCTTAGTAGCGTATGAGCAGTTCTTC.

DNA of the CDR3: TGTGCCATCAGCGTCCGGGACAAGAACACTGAAGCTTTCTTT. It encodes CAISVRDKNTEAFF. The chain has TRBV10-3 and TRBJ1-1; possibly TRBD1 for D (6 bases). The CDR3 has 14 amino acids. Germline V gives CDR1 ENHRY, CDR2 SYGVKD. Trimming took off 6 bases at V and 1 base at J, with 12 bases between the two ends.

In the case of this clone: The junction departs from germline at one end; a sequencing error may be responsible. This rearrangement joins TRBV7-7 to TRBJ2-5, with no clear D. The CDR3 has 13 residues. The germline V gene has CDR1 SSHAT and CDR2 FNYEAQ (reference sequence). CDR3 in amino acids: CASSLEGDETQYF. The CDR3 DNA follows: TGTGCTAGCAGCTTAGAAGGAGACGAGACCCAGTACTTC.

The chain carries TRBV5-1 and TRBJ1-6; 8 bases map to TRBD1. J lost 8 bases, V lost 4 bases, and 5 bases had no gene match. Germline V CDR1 and CDR2: SGHRS, YFSETQ. There are 14 residues in the CDR3. As DNA, the CDR3 is TGCGCCAGCAGCCCTGACAGGGGTGATTCACCCCTCCACTTT. Amino acid sequence: CASSPDRGDSPLHF. The complete variable domain, with remaining parts taken from reference TRBV5-1 and TRBJ1-6, reads KAGVTQTPRYLIKTRGQQVTLSCSPISGHRSVSWYQQTPGQGLQFLFEYFSETQRNKGNFPGRFSGRQFSNSRSEMNVSTLELGDSALYLCASSPDRGDSPLHFGNGTRLTVT.

V is TRBV7-8 and J is TRBJ2-5; D is perhaps TRBD2 (6 bases). Germline V gene lookup returns CDR1 SGHVS and CDR2 FQNEAQ. The CDR3 runs 19 residues. Trimming left V 5 bases short and J 3 bases short, with 28 bases between. The CDR3 region has the DNA TGTGCCAGCAGCCAATTCGCTGGAGAACTGCGGGGCGGGAAAGAGACCCAGTACTTC. Protein product: CASSQFAGELRGGKETQYF.